These T cell receptor beta chains were read from a single sample in a study of cytomegalovirus exposure and HLA in healthy donors. The assay was immunoSEQ multiplex PCR, and TCRdb's table has in-frame clones only and misses some. The sample consists of under 150,000 clones, approximately 85% of them appearing once. The material sequenced was PBMCs. The receptors were sampled from a woman aged 45 to 65 in good health and CMV-seropositive. Each CDR3 is given without its conserved first and last residue.

CDR3aa	v_gene
ASSSTGTGENIQY	TRBV7-3
ASSLLGQKNTEAF	TRBV5-1
ASSDYRDHEQY	TRBV7-2
ASSSGLAANTGELF	TRBV2
ASSHTPRPREQY	TRBV21-1
ASSYSQGWIGEAF	TRBV6-5
ASSPLPSYEQY	TRBV5-4
SSSLASGGEETQY	TRBV7-9
ASSPPGGTEAF	TRBV7-9
ASSPRPGSSGNTIY	TRBV18
ASSPLGGLKNTIY	TRBV6-5
ASSLGSRATSGNTIY	TRBV11-2
ASSVASRGAYEQY	TRBV9
ASSLATRGWGEAF	TRBV7-8
ASTLSGGRNEQF	TRBV5-4
ASSLSNRVNTEAF	TRBV7-8
ASSPSGGRGDEQY	TRBV7-2